What follows are 14 T cell receptor beta chains derived from one specimen sequenced in a study of T cells in Graves' hyperthyroidism and ophthalmopathy. Amplification of TCR beta CDR3 regions was performed using RNA transcripts as template. With the HTBI primer set, the TCR CDR3 went through a first round of RT-PCR. TCRdb passed the multiplex PCR reads through MiXCR, listing each CDR3 protein once. This sample yields around 380,000 distinct CDR3 sequences, of which approximately 12% are seen a single time; around 20% belongs to the top ten. The sequenced sample consisted of blood. The receptors shown here come from a young man with Graves' hyperthyroidism that later progressed to Graves' ophthalmopathy.

Regarding this clonotype: A read error may explain this, as a much larger clone is one base away. CDR3 loop: CASSVGGTDNYGYTF. The DNA of the CDR3 is TGTGCCAGCAGCGTAGGGGGGACAGATAACTATGGCTACACCTTC. The rearrangement links TRBV9 to TRBJ1-2; 7 nucleotides agree with TRBD1. This CDR3 is built from 15 residues. The junction had 3 bases not matched to a gene; V was cut back by 0 bases and J by 1 base. Per germline, CDR1 SGDLS and CDR2 YYNGEE.

This clonotype has a count of ten or more. The chain couples TRBV18 to TRBJ2-7; no firm D call. The CDR3 sequence is 13 residues long. V was shortened by 2 bases and J by 3 bases, with 8 bases between the two germline ends. CDR1 and CDR2 (germline): KGHSH, LQKENI. The CDR3 spells CASSPVRNYEQYF. CDR3 in DNA: TGTGCCAGCTCACCAGTAAGGAACTACGAGCAGTACTTC.

There are many counts of this clonotype. The chain combines TRBV14 with TRBJ2-7; D is unclear. The germline gives CDR1 SGHDN, CDR2 FVKESK. The CDR3 spans 13 residues. Deletions cut 4 bases from V and 3 bases from J, with 10 bases between. CDR3 region: CASSLHSFYEQYF. CDR3 nucleotide sequence: TGTGCCAGCAGCCTCCATAGTTTCTACGAGCAGTACTTC. The variable domain in full, with the rest retrieved from reference TRBV14 and TRBJ2-7, is EAGVTQFPSHSVIEKGQTVTLRCDPISGHDNLYWYRRVMGKEIKFLLHFVKESKQDESGMPNNRFLAERTGGTYSTLKVQPAELEDSGVYFCASSLHSFYEQYFGPGTRLTVT.

This chain connects TRBV5-1 to TRBJ2-1; the match to TRBD2 covers 8 bases. V dropped 5 bases and J dropped 0; count of bases not matched to a gene: 7. Germline lookup yields CDR1 SGHRS and CDR2 YFSETQ. The CDR3 loop spans 16 amino acids. DNA for the CDR3: TGCGCCAGCAGTTCGGGGGGGGGCAGCTCCTACAATGAGCAGTTCTTC. It is translated as CASSSGGGSSYNEQFF.

The chain uses TRBV2 and TRBJ2-7, with unresolved D. Trimming pared 6 bases from V and 3 bases from J, leaving 18 bases between. This CDR3 region has 15 residues. Per germline, CDR1 SNHLY and CDR2 FYNNEI. The CDR3 DNA is TGTGCCAGCAGCTTGGGCACGGTGGGATTCTACGAGCAGTACTTC. Translating gives CASSLGTVGFYEQYF.

This clonotype was seen repeatedly, ten times or more. The gene calls are TRBV20-1 and TRBJ2-1; D may be TRBD2 (6 bases). Trimming left V 3 bases short and J 8 bases short, with 17 bases between. CDR1 and CDR2 (germline): DFQATT, SNEGSKA (reference sequence). This CDR3 has 14 amino acids. Here the CDR3 DNA reads TGCAGTGCTAGTTTTCGGGCGCGGGGACATGAGCAGTTCTTC. Translated, it gives CSASFRARGHEQFF.

Note on this clonotype: Just one base apart from a much larger clone, this may be a read error. The chain carries TRBV3-1 and TRBJ2-4, with TRBD2 as a possible D gene (5 bases). From germline, CDR1 is LGHDT and CDR2 YNNKEL (reference sequence). The length of the CDR3 is 15 residues. The CDR3 loop reads CASSQDRRAKNTQYF. The CDR3, as DNA: TGTGCCAGCAGCCAAGACCGGCGGGCCAAAAACACTCAGTACTTC.

The CDR3 DNA reads as TGTGCCAGTAGTATTAGGTGGGGCAATCAGCCCCAGCATTTT. Translated, it gives CASSIRWGNQPQHF. The rearrangement uses TRBV19 and TRBJ1-5, with D unclear. Germline V gene data show CDR1 as LNHDA and CDR2 as SQIVND (reference sequence). The CDR3 consists of 14 residues. Between the trimmed V and J ends, which lost 3 bases and 2 bases, there was a span of 8 bases.

This clonotype was counted between two and nine times. The V and J genes are TRBV11-2 and TRBJ2-5; tentative D call: TRBD1 (6 bases). CDR1 and CDR2 (germline): SGHAT, FQNNGV. The CDR3 contains 16 residues. V was pared by 5 bases and J by 2 bases, with 18 bases between. CDR3 nucleotides: TGTGCCAGCAGCCCCTCCACAGGGCCTAAACAAGAGACCCAGTACTTC. Translation: CASSPSTGPKQETQYF.

This clonotype was recorded a few times. This chain links TRBV9 with TRBJ1-1; D gene unclear. The length of the CDR3 is 14 residues. Germline assignment: CDR1 SGDLS and CDR2 YYNGEE. Trimming cost V 2 bases and J 1 base, with 9 bases left between them. DNA of the CDR3: TGTGCCAGCAGCGTCGGACTGCCGAACACTGAAGCTTTCTTT. Protein product: CASSVGLPNTEAFF.

This clonotype was observed a few times. This chain links TRBV18 with TRBJ1-1, with 9 bases lining up with TRBD1. From germline, CDR1 is KGHSH and CDR2 LQKENI. V was clipped by 6 bases and J by 3 bases; unmatched bases: 5. This CDR3 spans 14 amino acids. The CDR3 protein is CASSRRTGDTEAFF. The CDR3 nucleotides are TGTGCCAGCTCCCGGAGGACAGGGGACACTGAAGCTTTCTTT.

This clonotype has a handful of counts. The chain links TRBV27 to TRBJ2-4; 10 nucleotides align to TRBD2. With 1 base clipped from V and 0 bases from J, the junction kept 18 bases outside the gene matches. The CDR3 spans 22 residues. Per the germline V gene, CDR1 is MNHEY and CDR2 is SMNVEV (reference sequence). The CDR3 here is CASSLFPPGASGGALAKNIQYF. CDR3 nucleotides: TGTGCCAGCAGTTTATTTCCCCCCGGAGCTAGCGGGGGCGCCCTAGCCAAAAACATTCAGTACTTC.

There are many counts of this clonotype. This chain joins TRBV7-2 and TRBJ2-5, with no clear D. The CDR3 is made up of 11 amino acids. The germline V and J ends were trimmed by 6 bases and 6 bases, with 8 bases remaining between them. Germline V gene data show CDR1 as SGHTA and CDR2 as FQGNSA. CDR3 sequence reads: CASSFLQTQYF. The CDR3 nucleotides are TGTGCCAGCAGTTTTCTTCAGACCCAGTACTTC.

The chain is built from TRBV12-3 or TRBV12-4 and TRBJ2-2; D is possibly TRBD1 or TRBD2 (5 bases each). V lost 3 bases and J 10 bases, leaving 9 bases between the germline ends. The CDR3 is 12 residues long. The CDR3 loop reads CASSLGVTELFF. The CDR3 coding sequence is TGTGCCAGCAGTTTGGGGGTAACGGAGCTGTTTTTT.